Reported below is one T cell receptor (beta chain). Its antigen is unknown. These data are taken from a study of T-cell reconstitution after alpha-beta-depleted transplantation in children. The study, taken as a whole, reports: In patients about two months after transplant, alpha-beta T cells reportedly arose from several hundred expanded graft clones. From surviving recipient T cells and thymic progenitors came the high day-60 TCRbeta diversity observed in some patients. T-cell numbers and diversity, one year after transplant, stemmed largely from T cells that were newly produced.

Researchers prepared the TCRbeta library using unique molecular identifiers, the study reports. TCRdb used MiXCR to reprocess the PCR reads, holding one entry per CDR3 protein. Seen here are under 6,500 distinct CDR3 sequences, around 15% observed once, and the top ten hold about four fifths. CDR1 and CDR2 from the germline V gene are DFQATT and SNEGSKA (reference sequence). This CDR3 region has 14 residues. This rearrangement joins TRBV20-1 to TRBJ2-5; a weak D match, TRBD2 (5 bases). The input for sequencing was PBMCs, mostly from graft donor cells, taken 180 days after TCRalphabeta/CD19-depleted stem cell transplant. The origin of this receptor is a patient aged 2 to 9 who had a stem cell transplant for inherited bone marrow failure, so the T cells may come from the graft donor. Here the CDR3 reads CSAAPGPGGETQYF. DNA for the CDR3: TGCAGCGCGGCCCCGGGTCCGGGCGGGGAGACCCAGTACTTC.